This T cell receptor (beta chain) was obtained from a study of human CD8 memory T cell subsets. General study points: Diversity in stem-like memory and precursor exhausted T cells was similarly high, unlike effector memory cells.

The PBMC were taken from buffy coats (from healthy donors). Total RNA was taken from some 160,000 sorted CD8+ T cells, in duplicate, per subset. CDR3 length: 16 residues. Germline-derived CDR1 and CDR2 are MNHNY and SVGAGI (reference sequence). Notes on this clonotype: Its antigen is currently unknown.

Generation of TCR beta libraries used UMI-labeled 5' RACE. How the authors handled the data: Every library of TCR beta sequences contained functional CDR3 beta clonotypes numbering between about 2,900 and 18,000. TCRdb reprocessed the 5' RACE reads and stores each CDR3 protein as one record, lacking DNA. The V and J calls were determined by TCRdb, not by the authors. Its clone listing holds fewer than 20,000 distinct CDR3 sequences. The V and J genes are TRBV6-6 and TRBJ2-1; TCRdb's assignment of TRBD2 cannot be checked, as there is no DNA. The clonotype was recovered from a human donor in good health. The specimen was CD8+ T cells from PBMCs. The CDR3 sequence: CASTLNGLAINNEQFF.